The source of this TCR beta chain is a study of blood T cells in healthy people across ages. Whole-study results and caveats: Observed TCR beta diversity per million T cells went down as age went up. This fall followed a roughly linear course with age.

Next came a second PCR, run for roughly 6 to 11 cycles, which used a sample-barcoded 5' primer along with a J-beta primer mix. MiXCR, applied by TCRdb to the 5' RACE reads, yields one record per CDR3 protein. The sample lists around 1,000,000 distinct CDR3 sequences; approximately 38% were seen once. With 1 base removed from V and 11 bases from J, the gap between germline ends came to 11 bases. Germline V lookup: CDR1 SGHTA, CDR2 FQGNSA. The CDR3 runs to 13 residues. Details on this clonotype: Antigen specificity is unknown.

Sequencing was carried out using blood. V gene TRBV7-2 combines with J gene TRBJ1-4; a possible D gene is TRBD1 (6 bases). This receptor was obtained from a man between 18 and 35 years old in good health. For the CDR3, the DNA is TGTGCCAGCAGCTTAGACAGGGAGGAGAAACTGTTTTTT. This gives the protein CASSLDREEKLFF.